This TCR beta chain emerged from a study of blood T cell repertoires in COVID-19. Germline CDR1 reads LNHDA; CDR2 reads SQIVND (reference sequence). The CDR3 has 15 amino acids. V shed 4 bases and J 7 bases; nucleotides not matched to a gene: 10. Methods used by the authors: Cell counts per sample came from amplifying reference gene primers. Here immunoSEQ multiplex PCR was the method, and the copy in TCRdb shows in-frame clones only, minus some. The D gene and trimming were derived from the DNA, and the V and J assignments and clone size from that table. The sample includes some 74,000 clones, less than 85% seen only once; the top ten take about 20%.

The chain combines TRBV19 with TRBJ1-5; TRBD1 agrees at 7 bases. The origin of this receptor is a woman older than 75 with acute or convalescent COVID-19. Material for sequencing was peripheral blood. The CDR3 DNA reads as TGTGCCAGTAGTACAACACAGGGGAGCCTACAGCCCCAGCATTTT. It encodes CASSTTQGSLQPQHF.